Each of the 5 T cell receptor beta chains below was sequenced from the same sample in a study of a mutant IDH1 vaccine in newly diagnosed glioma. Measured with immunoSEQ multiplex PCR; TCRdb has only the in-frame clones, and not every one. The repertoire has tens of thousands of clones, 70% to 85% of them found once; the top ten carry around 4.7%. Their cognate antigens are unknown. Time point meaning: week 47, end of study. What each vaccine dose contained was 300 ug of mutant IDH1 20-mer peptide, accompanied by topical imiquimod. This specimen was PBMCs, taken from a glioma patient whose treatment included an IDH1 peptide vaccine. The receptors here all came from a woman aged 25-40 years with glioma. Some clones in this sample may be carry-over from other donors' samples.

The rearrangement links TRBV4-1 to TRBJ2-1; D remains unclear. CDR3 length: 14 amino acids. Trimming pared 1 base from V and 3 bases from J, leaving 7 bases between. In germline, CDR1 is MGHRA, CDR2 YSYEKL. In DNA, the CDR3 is TGCGCCAGCAGCCAAGGAGGAAGCTACAATGAGCAGTTCTTC. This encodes CASSQGGSYNEQFF.

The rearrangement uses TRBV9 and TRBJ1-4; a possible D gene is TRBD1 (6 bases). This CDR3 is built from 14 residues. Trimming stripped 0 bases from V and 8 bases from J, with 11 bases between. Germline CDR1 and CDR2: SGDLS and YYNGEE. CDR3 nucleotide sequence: TGTGCCAGCAGCGTAGGGGGGGGCACGGAAAAACTGTTTTTT. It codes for CASSVGGGTEKLFF. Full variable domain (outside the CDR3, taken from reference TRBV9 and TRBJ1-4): DSGVTQTPKHLITATGQRVTLRCSPRSGDLSVYWYQQSLDQGLQFLIQYYNGEERAKGNILERFSAQQFPDLHSELNLSSLELGDSALYFCASSVGGGTEKLFFGSGTQLSVL.

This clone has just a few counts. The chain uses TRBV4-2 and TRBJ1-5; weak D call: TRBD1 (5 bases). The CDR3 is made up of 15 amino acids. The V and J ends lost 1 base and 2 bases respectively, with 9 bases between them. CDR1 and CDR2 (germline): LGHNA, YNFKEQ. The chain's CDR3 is CASSQVGDGNQPQHF. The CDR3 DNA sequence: TGTGCCAGCAGCCAAGTAGGGGACGGCAATCAGCCCCAGCATTTT.

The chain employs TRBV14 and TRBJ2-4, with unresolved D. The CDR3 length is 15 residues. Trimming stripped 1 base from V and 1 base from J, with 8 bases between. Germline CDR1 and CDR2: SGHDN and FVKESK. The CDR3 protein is CASSQVGVAKNIQYF. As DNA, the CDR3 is TGTGCCAGCAGCCAAGTTGGGGTCGCCAAAAACATTCAGTACTTC.

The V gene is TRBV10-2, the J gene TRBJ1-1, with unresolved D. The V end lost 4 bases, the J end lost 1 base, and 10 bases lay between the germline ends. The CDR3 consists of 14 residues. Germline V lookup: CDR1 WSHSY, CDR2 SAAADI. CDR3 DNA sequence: TGCGCCAGCAGTGCCTCAGCCCAGAACACTGAAGCTTTCTTT. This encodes CASSASAQNTEAFF.